The 20 T cell receptor beta chains listed next were all sequenced from one sample in a study of blood T cell repertoires in COVID-19. The repertoire was sequenced with immunoSEQ multiplex PCR; TCRdb's copy has only in-frame clones and lacks some. Of 70,000 or so clones listed, 87% were seen once; the top ten hold about a tenth. The specimen sequenced was peripheral blood. The receptor set was obtained from a woman between 18 and 29 years old with acute or convalescent COVID-19.

The gene calls are TRBV7-9 and TRBJ1-1; D possibly corresponds to TRBD1 (6 bases). The V end was cut by 4 bases, the J end by 11 bases, with 17 bases between. Germline CDR1 and CDR2: SEHNR and FQNEAQ (reference sequence). The CDR3 is made up of 13 amino acids. CDR3 sequence reads: CASSWGLAGDAFF. DNA of the CDR3: TGTGCCAGCAGCTGGGGGTTGGCAGGGGACGCTTTCTTT.

The chain couples TRBV6-1 to TRBJ1-3; D is unresolved. V dropped 4 bases and J dropped 0 bases, with 13 bases sitting between them. From germline, CDR1 is MNHNS and CDR2 SASEGT. This CDR3 spans 16 amino acids. CDR3 region: CASSAQKNRSGNTIYF. The CDR3 DNA follows: TGTGCCAGCAGTGCTCAGAAAAACCGCTCTGGAAACACCATATATTTT.

This clone was seen a few times. The chain uses TRBV7-2 and TRBJ2-3; 7 bases map to TRBD2. This CDR3 contains 17 residues. The V gene end was trimmed by 3 bases and the J gene end by 2 bases; junction bases not matched to a gene: 11. Germline CDR1 SGHTA, CDR2 FQGNSA. CDR3 in DNA: TGTGCCAGCAGCTTCTTGGGGGGAGGGACGAACACAGATACGCAGTATTTT. Translating it yields CASSFLGGGTNTDTQYF.

The genes are TRBV7-2 and TRBJ2-7; D is unclear. The CDR3 is 16 amino acids. Between the trimmed V and J ends, which lost 6 bases and 0 bases, there was a span of 18 bases. Per germline, CDR1 SGHTA and CDR2 FQGNSA. The CDR3 is CASSINPDISSYEQYF. CDR3 sequence (DNA): TGTGCCAGCAGTATTAACCCCGACATAAGCTCCTACGAGCAGTACTTC.

DNA of the CDR3: TGTGCCAGTAGTGTGGCCGCAACCTACGAGCAGTACTTC. Residues: CASSVAATYEQYF. The chain couples TRBV19 to TRBJ2-7; D is unresolved. With 5 bases removed from V and 2 bases from J, the gap between germline ends came to 10 bases. The CDR3 consists of 13 residues. Germline V gene sequence: CDR1 LNHDA, CDR2 SQIVND (reference sequence).

This sequence joins TRBV5-1 and TRBJ2-1; TRBD2 matches at 8 bases. CDR1 and CDR2 (germline): SGHRS, YFSETQ. The trim removed 3 bases at V and 16 bases at J, leaving 12 bases unmatched. The CDR3 is 13 residues long. The CDR3 region is CASSWESGGPIFF. In DNA, the CDR3 is TGCGCCAGCAGCTGGGAGTCGGGAGGGCCTATATTCTTC.

The chain recombines TRBV19 with TRBJ1-5; D gene uncertain. The germline gives CDR1 LNHDA, CDR2 SQIVND (reference sequence). This CDR3 has 15 amino acids. The V end was cut by 2 bases, the J end by 7 bases, with 15 bases between. CDR3 residues: CASSISGEADQPQHF. The CDR3 coding sequence is TGTGCCAGTAGTATATCCGGCGAGGCAGACCAGCCCCAGCATTTT.

J is TRBJ1-2 and V is TRBV5-8; the D is unclear. This CDR3 spans 13 amino acids. The germline V and J ends were trimmed by 0 bases and 7 bases, with 10 bases remaining between them. Germline V gene lookup returns CDR1 SGHTS and CDR2 YDEGEE. CDR3 sequence reads: CASSLGRAGGYTF. The DNA of the CDR3 is TGTGCCAGCAGCTTGGGGAGAGCTGGTGGCTACACCTTC.

The chain uses TRBV19 and TRBJ2-5, with 7 positions matching TRBD1. The DNA end is a closer match to TRBJ2-7, so the J assignment may be wrong. The CDR3 sequence is 13 residues long. Germline loops: CDR1 LNHDA, CDR2 SQIVND (reference sequence). This CDR3 reads CASSPDRSYEQYF. The CDR3 DNA follows: TGTGCCAGTAGTCCGGACAGGAGCTACGAGCAGTACTTC.

The chain recombines TRBV27 with TRBJ1-1; D remains unclear. The V end lost 8 bases, the J end lost 0 bases, and 16 bases lay between the germline ends. Germline V CDR1 and CDR2: MNHEY, SMNVEV (reference sequence). The CDR3 consists of 15 residues. The CDR3 DNA sequence: TGTGCCAGCCGACTAACGGCAAGATTGAACACTGAAGCTTTCTTT. Translating it yields CASRLTARLNTEAFF.

The chain recombines TRBV30 with TRBJ1-3, with D maybe TRBD1 (5 bases). V gave up 4 bases and J gave up 2 bases, with 6 bases separating them. This CDR3 has 12 residues. Germline-derived CDR1 and CDR2 are GTSNPN and SVGIG (reference sequence). CDR3 DNA sequence: TGTGCCTGGACAGGGACTGGAAACACCATATATTTT. Protein product: CAWTGTGNTIYF.

V and J are TRBV10-2 and TRBJ2-5, with D maybe TRBD2 (6 bases). With 6 bases removed from V and 1 base from J, the gap between germline ends came to 12 bases. There are 14 residues in the CDR3. Per germline, CDR1 WSHSY and CDR2 SAAADI. CDR3: CASREMGGQETQYF. In DNA form, the CDR3 reads TGCGCCAGCAGGGAAATGGGAGGCCAAGAGACCCAGTACTTC.

The chain employs TRBV6-6 and TRBJ2-6; 9 bases align to TRBD1. CDR1 and CDR2 from the germline V gene are MNHNY and SVGAGI (reference sequence). V trimming: 5 bases; J trimming: 4 bases; junction bases outside the gene matches: 12. There are 18 residues in the CDR3. The CDR3 coding sequence is TGTGCCAGCAGTCGAATGACAGGGGGGGCCTCCGGGGCCAACGTCCTGACTTTC. Its protein product is CASSRMTGGASGANVLTF.

The rearrangement uses TRBV7-9 and TRBJ2-1; D gene ambiguous. The CDR3 loop spans 13 amino acids. Trimming took 1 base from V and 6 from J, leaving 7 bases between them. Looked up from germline, CDR1 is SEHNR and CDR2 is FQNEAQ (reference sequence). CDR3 sequence reads: CASSLESVNEQFF. The CDR3 DNA reads TGTGCCAGCAGCTTAGAATCGGTCAATGAGCAGTTCTTC.

This chain links TRBV10-3 with TRBJ1-1, with D possibly TRBD1 on 6 matching bases. The CDR3 sequence is 17 residues long. V lost 8 bases and J lost 4, with 26 bases in between. Germline CDR1 reads ENHRY; CDR2 reads SYGVKD. The CDR3 DNA reads TGTGCCATCGCACGAGGGGGAACAGGGTTTATGGGCACTGAAGCTTTCTTT. Protein product: CAIARGGTGFMGTEAFF.

Concerning this clone: Other DNA sequences of this sample code for an identical CDR3. The chain has TRBV30 and TRBJ2-1; 7 bases fit TRBD2. CDR1 is GTSNPN, CDR2 SVGIG, per germline (reference sequence). Trimming removed 0 bases from V and 1 base from J; junction bases left unmatched: 0. CDR3 size: 14 residues. CDR3 sequence: CAWSVRGSYNEQFF. CDR3 nucleotide sequence: TGTGCCTGGAGTGTGCGGGGGTCCTACAATGAGCAGTTCTTC.

V gene TRBV9 combines with J gene TRBJ1-6; TRBD1 might be the D (6 bases). The V gene lost 3 bases and the J gene lost 9 bases, with 10 bases spanning the gap. The CDR3 length is 13 residues. Germline CDR1 reads SGDLS; CDR2 reads YYNGEE. This chain's CDR3 is CASSGGGVSPLHF. CDR3 nucleotide sequence: TGTGCCAGCAGCGGAGGGGGGGTTTCACCCCTCCACTTT.

The chain recombines TRBV28 with TRBJ1-2; TRBD1 aligns across 10 bases. The V gene end was trimmed by 6 bases and the J gene end by 1 base; junction bases not matched to a gene: 8. The CDR3 is 16 amino acids. Germline V gene lookup returns CDR1 MDHEN and CDR2 SYDVKM. The CDR3, as DNA: TGTGCCAGCAGAGCCGGGACAGGGGCACTTAACTATGGCTACACCTTC. This sequence encodes CASRAGTGALNYGYTF.

The rearrangement uses TRBV7-8 and TRBJ1-3; D remains ambiguous. This CDR3 region has 13 residues. Trimming stripped 5 bases from V and 0 bases from J, with 5 bases between. The germline CDR1 and CDR2 sequences are SGHVS and FQNEAQ. CDR3: CASSLNSGNTIYF. The DNA for the CDR3 is TGTGCCAGCAGCCTTAACTCTGGAAACACCATATATTTT.

The V call is TRBV2, the J call TRBJ2-5, with D maybe TRBD2 (6 bases). Germline V gives CDR1 SNHLY, CDR2 FYNNEI. The germline V and J ends were trimmed by 5 bases and 1 base, with 8 bases remaining between them. This CDR3 has 13 residues. This chain's CDR3 is CASSWRGQETQYF. The CDR3 DNA sequence: TGTGCCAGCAGTTGGCGGGGCCAAGAGACCCAGTACTTC.